A selection of T cell receptor beta chains follows, all from one sample in a study of CD8 T cells in ankylosing spondylitis. MiXCR, run by TCRdb on the 5' RACE reads, gives a single entry per CDR3 protein. The sample holds about 200,000 distinct CDR3 sequences, approximately 7.4% seen once. Source material: blood, either unsorted or a sorted T cell fraction (not recorded which). These receptors were obtained from a male donor with ankylosing spondylitis. Each CDR3 is given with its conserved first and last residue. The order of the fields is CDR3 protein, CDR3 DNA, clone size, V gene, D gene, J gene. A D gene is named only where the DNA matches it firmly. Expanded clones are given a class, and other clones once, few, many or no size at all.

CDR3aa: CSVEDAFDLWARETQYF
CDR3nt: TGCAGCGTTGAAGATGCTTTCGATTTATGGGCGCGGGAGACCCAGTACTTC
abundance: many
v_gene: TRBV29-1
d_gene: NA
j_gene: TRBJ2-5

CDR3aa: CASSLEGPGGRAFF
CDR3nt: TGTGCCAGCAGCTTAGAGGGGCCCGGCGGGCGAGCTTTCTTT
abundance: many
v_gene: TRBV7-8
d_gene: NA
j_gene: TRBJ1-1

CDR3aa: CASSQDPSRELNEQFF
CDR3nt: TGTGCCAGCAGCCAAGATCCCTCGCGGGAGTTAAATGAGCAGTTCTTC
abundance: many
v_gene: TRBV4-2
d_gene: TRBD2
j_gene: TRBJ2-1

CDR3aa: CSAGVGDTEAFF
CDR3nt: TGCAGCGCGGGGGTGGGGGACACTGAAGCTTTCTTT
abundance: many
v_gene: TRBV29-1
d_gene: NA
j_gene: TRBJ1-1

CDR3aa: CASSVSGTHVNEQFF
CDR3nt: TGTGCCAGCAGCGTGTCTGGGACACATGTTAATGAGCAGTTCTTC
abundance: NA
v_gene: TRBV9
d_gene: NA
j_gene: TRBJ2-1

CDR3aa: CSVEREGNEQFF
CDR3nt: TGCAGTGTTGAGCGGGAGGGTAATGAGCAGTTCTTC
abundance: many
v_gene: TRBV20-1
d_gene: TRBD2
j_gene: TRBJ2-1

CDR3aa: CASSYSTLAGEHYTF
CDR3nt: TGTGCCAGCAGTTACTCGACTCTCGCGGGGGAACACTACACCTTC
abundance: many
v_gene: TRBV6-5
d_gene: NA
j_gene: TRBJ1-2

CDR3aa: CASSLIGAGGLETQYF
CDR3nt: TGTGCCAGCAGTTTAATTGGAGCGGGGGGGCTGGAGACCCAGTACTTC
abundance: NA
v_gene: TRBV12-3/TRBV12-4
d_gene: TRBD2
j_gene: TRBJ2-5

CDR3aa: CASSLADWTVNTGELFF
CDR3nt: TGCGCCAGCAGCTTGGCCGATTGGACAGTTAACACCGGGGAGCTGTTTTTT
abundance: many
v_gene: TRBV5-1
d_gene: NA
j_gene: TRBJ2-2

CDR3aa: CSARAGKPEAFF
CDR3nt: TGCAGTGCTAGGGCAGGGAAGCCTGAAGCTTTCTTT
abundance: many
v_gene: TRBV20-1
d_gene: NA
j_gene: TRBJ1-1

CDR3aa: CASSGPLEQYF
CDR3nt: TGTGCCAGCAGTGGCCCTCTCGAGCAGTACTTC
abundance: many
v_gene: TRBV2
d_gene: NA
j_gene: TRBJ2-7

CDR3aa: CASSHRLRGMNTEAFF
CDR3nt: TGTGCCAGCAGCCACAGGCTCCGGGGCATGAACACTGAAGCTTTCTTT
abundance: many
v_gene: TRBV27
d_gene: NA
j_gene: TRBJ1-1

CDR3aa: CSVYDESYPYEQYF
CDR3nt: TGCAGTGTTTACGACGAATCCTACCCCTACGAGCAGTACTTC
abundance: NA
v_gene: TRBV20-1
d_gene: NA
j_gene: TRBJ2-7

CDR3aa: CASSQMEGRVGELFF
CDR3nt: TGCGCCAGCAGCCAAATGGAGGGGAGAGTCGGGGAGCTGTTTTTT
abundance: many
v_gene: TRBV4-1
d_gene: NA
j_gene: TRBJ2-2

CDR3aa: CASSLWGRVNTGELFF
CDR3nt: TGTGCCAGCAGCTTATGGGGCAGGGTGAACACCGGGGAGCTGTTTTTT
abundance: few
v_gene: TRBV11-2
d_gene: NA
j_gene: TRBJ2-2

CDR3aa: CASSETGEAGELFF
CDR3nt: TGTGCCAGCAGCGAGACAGGGGAGGCCGGGGAGCTGTTTTTT
abundance: many
v_gene: TRBV6-1
d_gene: TRBD1
j_gene: TRBJ2-2

CDR3aa: CASSFGGRLYNEQFF
CDR3nt: TGTGCCAGCAGCTTTGGAGGCCGCCTCTACAATGAGCAGTTCTTC
abundance: NA
v_gene: TRBV7-8
d_gene: NA
j_gene: TRBJ2-1

CDR3aa: CASRQTGGPYEQYF
CDR3nt: TGTGCCAGCAGACAGACAGGGGGACCATACGAGCAGTACTTC
abundance: many
v_gene: TRBV3-1
d_gene: TRBD1
j_gene: TRBJ2-7

CDR3aa: CASSFSSKYNEQFF
CDR3nt: TGTGCCAGCAGTTTTTCTAGCAAGTACAATGAGCAGTTCTTC
abundance: many
v_gene: TRBV12-3/TRBV12-4
d_gene: NA
j_gene: TRBJ2-1

CDR3aa: CASRTSGLGLGYTQYF
CDR3nt: TGTGCCAGCAGGACATCGGGACTCGGCCTTGGATATACGCAGTATTTT
abundance: NA
v_gene: TRBV6-4
d_gene: NA
j_gene: TRBJ2-3

CDR3aa: CASSEWSQGNTGELFF
CDR3nt: TGTGCCAGCAGTGAATGGTCTCAGGGAAACACCGGGGAGCTGTTTTTT
abundance: many
v_gene: TRBV25-1
d_gene: NA
j_gene: TRBJ2-2

CDR3aa: CASSSPATEAFF
CDR3nt: TGTGCCAGCAGCTCCCCGGCCACTGAAGCTTTCTTT
abundance: many
v_gene: TRBV7-9
d_gene: NA
j_gene: TRBJ1-1

CDR3aa: CASSVGNKITDTQYF
CDR3nt: TGTGCCAGCAGCGTTGGGAACAAAATCACAGATACGCAGTATTTT
abundance: many
v_gene: TRBV9
d_gene: NA
j_gene: TRBJ2-3

CDR3aa: CASSLGNDNEQYF
CDR3nt: TGTGCCAGCAGCTTGGGGAATGACAACGAGCAGTACTTC
abundance: many
v_gene: TRBV7-9
d_gene: NA
j_gene: TRBJ2-7

CDR3aa: CASSPMRYRGPGANVLTF
CDR3nt: TGTGCCAGCAGCCCAATGAGATACAGGGGGCCTGGGGCCAACGTCCTGACTTTC
abundance: many
v_gene: TRBV27
d_gene: TRBD1
j_gene: TRBJ2-6

CDR3aa: CASSLLFHLNQPQHF
CDR3nt: TGTGCCAGCAGTTTACTATTCCACCTGAATCAGCCCCAGCATTTT
abundance: many
v_gene: TRBV27
d_gene: NA
j_gene: TRBJ1-5

CDR3aa: CASTSGLARNEQFF
CDR3nt: TGTGCCAGCACCTCGGGACTAGCCAGGAATGAGCAGTTCTTC
abundance: many
v_gene: TRBV27
d_gene: TRBD2
j_gene: TRBJ2-1

CDR3aa: CASSVGREREQYF
CDR3nt: TGTGCCAGCAGCGTGGGGCGGGAGCGGGAGCAGTACTTC
abundance: many
v_gene: TRBV9
d_gene: TRBD2
j_gene: TRBJ2-7

CDR3aa: CASSADPAYTQYF
CDR3nt: TGTGCCAGCAGTGCGGACCCAGCATATACGCAGTATTTT
abundance: NA
v_gene: TRBV6-2/TRBV6-3
d_gene: NA
j_gene: TRBJ2-3

CDR3aa: CASSELPEASFTDTQYF
CDR3nt: TGTGCCAGCAGTGAACTACCGGAGGCCTCCTTCACAGATACGCAGTATTTT
abundance: NA
v_gene: TRBV2
d_gene: NA
j_gene: TRBJ2-3

CDR3aa: CASTPISGGELFF
CDR3nt: TGTGCCAGCACCCCTATCTCTGGCGGGGAGCTGTTTTTT
abundance: many
v_gene: TRBV27
d_gene: NA
j_gene: TRBJ2-2

CDR3aa: CSVHWGTGELFF
CDR3nt: TGCAGCGTTCACTGGGGTACCGGGGAGCTGTTTTTT
abundance: many
v_gene: TRBV29-1
d_gene: NA
j_gene: TRBJ2-2

CDR3aa: CASSQVPPGRLGEKLFF
CDR3nt: TGCGCCAGCAGCCAGGTCCCCCCCGGCAGGCTTGGGGAAAAACTGTTTTTT
abundance: many
v_gene: TRBV4-3
d_gene: NA
j_gene: TRBJ1-4

CDR3aa: CASSPPGTSGAYEQYF
CDR3nt: TGTGCCAGCAGTCCTCCCGGGACTAGCGGGGCCTACGAGCAGTACTTC
abundance: few
v_gene: TRBV7-9
d_gene: TRBD2
j_gene: TRBJ2-7

CDR3aa: CASSPTASHTGELFF
CDR3nt: TGTGCCAGCAGCCCGACCGCTTCCCACACCGGGGAGCTGTTTTTT
abundance: many
v_gene: TRBV27
d_gene: NA
j_gene: TRBJ2-2

CDR3aa: CSVLPADPGAKNIQYF
CDR3nt: TGCAGCGTTCTCCCGGCCGACCCTGGGGCCAAAAACATTCAGTACTTC
abundance: many
v_gene: TRBV29-1
d_gene: NA
j_gene: TRBJ2-4

CDR3aa: CASSLAGRVNTEAFF
CDR3nt: TGCGCCAGCAGCTTGGCTGGCAGGGTGAACACTGAAGCTTTCTTT
abundance: many
v_gene: TRBV5-1
d_gene: NA
j_gene: TRBJ1-1

CDR3aa: CASREATYNEQFF
CDR3nt: TGTGCCAGCAGGGAGGCTACCTACAATGAGCAGTTCTTC
abundance: few
v_gene: TRBV6-1
d_gene: NA
j_gene: TRBJ2-1

CDR3aa: CASSLGRGSLGYTF
CDR3nt: TGTGCCAGCAGCTTGGGCAGGGGATCTCTTGGCTACACCTTC
abundance: few
v_gene: TRBV5-4
d_gene: NA
j_gene: TRBJ1-2

CDR3aa: CASSFLAGDSYEQYF
CDR3nt: TGCGCCAGCAGCTTCCTAGCGGGGGACTCCTACGAGCAGTACTTC
abundance: many
v_gene: TRBV5-1
d_gene: TRBD2
j_gene: TRBJ2-7

CDR3aa: CASSPAGRNTEAFF
CDR3nt: TGTGCCAGCAGTCCCGCCGGGCGGAACACTGAAGCTTTCTTT
abundance: many
v_gene: TRBV27
d_gene: NA
j_gene: TRBJ1-1

CDR3aa: CASSLEGSGHQYSTYEQYF
CDR3nt: TGTGCCAGCAGTTTAGAAGGATCGGGGCACCAGTATAGTACCTACGAGCAGTACTTC
abundance: many
v_gene: TRBV27
d_gene: NA
j_gene: TRBJ2-7